A single sample is the source of the 17 T cell receptor beta chains below, sequenced in a study of blood T cell repertoires in COVID-19. Sequencing was performed with immunoSEQ multiplex PCR; in TCRdb, only in-frame clones are kept and a portion is missing. This table has around 140,000 clones, around 82% appearing once. The sample taken for sequencing was peripheral blood. The receptor set was obtained from a human donor in a cohort sampled during active COVID-19.

The V call is TRBV6-1, the J call TRBJ2-5; the match to TRBD2 covers 9 bases. CDR3 length: 16 residues. Losses at the gene ends were 8 bases for V and 1 base for J; bases not matched to a gene: 11. Germline V gene sequence: CDR1 MNHNS, CDR2 SASEGT. This CDR3 reads CASRGVAGVTQETQYF. CDR3 DNA sequence: TGTGCCAGCCGTGGGGTAGCGGGAGTGACCCAAGAGACCCAGTACTTC.

This clone showed up just once. This chain joins TRBV20-1 and TRBJ1-2, with a weak D call TRBD1 (5 bases). CDR1 is DFQATT and CDR2 is SNEGSKA in the germline V gene (reference sequence). This CDR3 contains 14 residues. Trimming stripped 4 bases from V and 6 bases from J, with 18 bases between. The chain's CDR3 is CSATDLVRANGYTF. The CDR3 nucleotides read TGCAGTGCTACTGACCTTGTCAGGGCCAATGGCTACACCTTC.

The chain joins TRBV6-4 to TRBJ2-6; D possibly corresponds to TRBD2 (6 bases). The CDR3 totals 14 residues. Trimming left V 5 bases short and J 2 bases short, with 7 bases between. The germline V gene encodes CDR1 MRHNA and CDR2 SNTAGT. The CDR3 DNA reads TGTGCCAGCAGTAGGGAGGCTGGGGCCAACGTCCTGACTTTC. It translates to CASSREAGANVLTF.

V and J are TRBV5-1 and TRBJ2-1; 7 nucleotides agree with TRBD2. CDR1 and CDR2 from the germline V gene are SGHRS and YFSETQ. The CDR3 contains 14 residues. Losses at the gene ends were 4 bases for V and 5 bases for J; bases not matched to a gene: 6. CDR3: CASSPSGLDNEQFF. DNA of the CDR3: TGCGCCAGCAGCCCGAGTGGACTAGACAATGAGCAGTTCTTC.

V is TRBV4-2 and J is TRBJ2-5, with D possibly TRBD1 on 5 matching bases. Germline assignment: CDR1 LGHNA and CDR2 YNFKEQ. Trimming left V 0 bases short and J 7 bases short, with 15 bases between. This CDR3 spans 15 amino acids. The CDR3 is CASSQDGRALGTQYF. The CDR3 DNA follows: TGTGCCAGCAGCCAAGATGGCAGGGCCCTTGGGACCCAGTACTTC.

This clone was seen a few times. The chain has TRBV7-9 and TRBJ2-1, with 8 bases fitting TRBD2. The CDR3 covers 16 residues. Germline V gene data show CDR1 as SEHNR and CDR2 as FQNEAQ (reference sequence). Trimming removed 0 bases from V and 9 bases from J; junction bases left unmatched: 10. The chain's CDR3 is CASSLAGRGASSEQFF. The CDR3 nucleotides read TGTGCCAGCAGCTTAGCCGGGCGGGGGGCATCCAGTGAGCAGTTCTTC.

About this clone itself: Other DNA sequences in the sample encode the same CDR3. This chain connects TRBV11-2 to TRBJ1-3; D is ambiguous. The ends were cut back, 0 bases at V and 4 bases at J, with 4 bases in the middle. The CDR3 consists of 13 residues. CDR1 is SGHAT and CDR2 is FQNNGV in the germline V gene. The CDR3 is CASSLDRGNTIYF. In DNA form, the CDR3 reads TGTGCCAGCAGCTTAGATCGGGGAAACACCATATATTTT.

DNA for the CDR3: TGTGCCACCAGTGATACCGGGTATGGCTACACCTTC. It is translated as CATSDTGYGYTF. The chain has TRBV24-1 and TRBJ1-2; D is unclear. Germline CDR1 KGHDR, CDR2 SFDVKD. This CDR3 has 12 residues. V lost 3 bases and J 5 bases, leaving 6 bases between the germline ends.

The chain combines TRBV3-1 (or the pseudogene TRBV3-2) with TRBJ2-7; 10 bases match TRBD1. Per germline, CDR1 LGHDT and CDR2 YNNKEL (reference sequence). The CDR3 has 15 residues. The J segment lost 5 bases and the V segment lost 4 bases, leaving 8 bases of the junction unmatched. The DNA of the CDR3 is TGTGCCAGCAGCCTGTTGGGACAGGGGTCTAACGAGCAGTACTTC. Its protein product is CASSLLGQGSNEQYF.

This clone has just a few counts. The chain joins TRBV7-6 to TRBJ1-2; the match to TRBD1 covers 10 bases. In germline, CDR1 is SGHVS, CDR2 FNYEAQ. The CDR3 runs to 13 residues. J was trimmed by 5 bases and V by 4 bases; bases with no gene match: 1. For the CDR3, the DNA is TGTGCCAGCAGCTCGGGACAGGGGTATGGCTACACCTTC. Translation: CASSSGQGYGYTF.

The genes are TRBV6-5 and TRBJ1-4; no reliable D call. The CDR3 loop spans 14 amino acids. The V gene lost 10 bases and the J gene lost 0 bases, with 12 bases spanning the gap. CDR1 is MNHEY and CDR2 is SVGAGI in the germline V gene. For the CDR3, the DNA is TGTGCCACAAAACGGACTGCAACTAATGAAAAACTGTTTTTT. Encoded protein: CATKRTATNEKLFF.

The CDR3 nucleotides are TGTGCCAGCAGCTCTCCGACTAGCCGTAGCACAGATACGCAGTATTTT. This gives the protein CASSSPTSRSTDTQYF. The J gene is TRBJ2-3, the V gene TRBV7-2; 7 bases are a match to TRBD2. This CDR3 is built from 16 residues. The ends lost 4 bases at V and 0 bases at J; junction bases unmatched: 7. Germline CDR1 SGHTA, CDR2 FQGNSA.

The J gene is TRBJ2-7, the V gene TRBV5-5; 7 bases line up with TRBD2. This CDR3 has 16 residues. CDR1 and CDR2 from the germline V gene are SGHKS and YYEKEE (reference sequence). Trimming cost V 0 bases and J 0 bases; bases outside gene matches: 6. The CDR3 loop is CASSLASGGFSYEQYF. CDR3 coding DNA: TGTGCCAGCAGCTTGGCATCGGGGGGATTCTCCTACGAGCAGTACTTC.

The chain recombines TRBV12-3 or TRBV12-4 with TRBJ1-4, with D tentatively TRBD1 (5 bases). This CDR3 spans 13 amino acids. Trimming left V 7 bases short and J 5 bases short, with 11 bases between. This CDR3 is CASNRQLNEKLFF. The CDR3 DNA follows: TGTGCCAGCAACAGACAGCTGAATGAAAAACTGTTTTTT.

The sample holds a few counts of this clone. J is TRBJ1-6 and V is TRBV11-1; D is possibly TRBD1 (6 bases). CDR3 length: 14 residues. The V gene lost 5 bases and the J gene lost 9 bases, with 14 bases spanning the gap. Germline CDR1 reads SGHAT; CDR2 reads FQDESV (reference sequence). CDR3 residues: CASSVQGSGSPLHF. CDR3 bases: TGTGCCAGCAGCGTACAGGGCTCGGGTTCACCCCTCCACTTT.

This chain joins TRBV9 and TRBJ2-1; 11 bases agree with TRBD2. V lost 0 bases and J lost 9; bases outside the gene matches: 5. The CDR3 has 15 amino acids. Germline CDR1 is SGDLS and CDR2 is YYNGEE. Here the CDR3 DNA reads TGTGCCAGCAGCGTAGTAGCGGGAGGGAGAGGTGAGCAGTTCTTC. The encoded protein is CASSVVAGGRGEQFF.

The V and J genes are TRBV10-3 and TRBJ1-1, with D tentatively TRBD1 (6 bases). The CDR3 is made up of 14 amino acids. Trimming shortened V by 5 bases and J by 0 bases, and 10 bases separated the two germline ends. The germline V gene encodes CDR1 ENHRY and CDR2 SYGVKD. CDR3 sequence: CAISPGEMNTEAFF. Here the CDR3 DNA reads TGTGCCATCAGTCCAGGGGAAATGAACACTGAAGCTTTCTTT.